These 10 T cell receptor beta chains came from one sample sequenced in a study of cytomegalovirus exposure and HLA in healthy donors. Sequencing was performed with immunoSEQ multiplex PCR; in TCRdb, only in-frame clones are kept and a portion is missing. The sample shows fewer than 75,000 clones, around 95% of them seen only once. Sequencing was carried out using PBMCs. The receptor set was obtained from a man between 18 and 29 years old in good health and CMV-seronegative.

The chain is built from TRBV6-1 and TRBJ2-5; weak D call: TRBD2 (5 bases). Germline V lookup: CDR1 MNHNS, CDR2 SASEGT. Trimming removed 6 bases at V and 5 bases at J, with 13 bases between. The CDR3 length is 13 residues. The DNA of the CDR3 is TGTGCCAGCAGGAGGAGGCCCGAGGAGACCCAGTACTTC. Translating gives CASRRRPEETQYF.

The rearrangement uses TRBV7-9 and TRBJ2-7; 7 nucleotides match TRBD1. J lost 3 bases, V lost 0 bases, and 5 bases had no gene match. This CDR3 is built from 15 residues. CDR1 SEHNR and CDR2 FQNEAQ come from the germline V gene (reference sequence). CDR3 nucleotides: TGTGCCAGCAGCTTAGCGACAGGGCCCTTCTACGAGCAGTACTTC. Translated: CASSLATGPFYEQYF.

This chain links TRBV21-1 with TRBJ1-2; the D call of TRBD1 is as the table states it, not checked on the DNA. TRBV21-1 is labeled a pseudogene. The CDR3 is 17 amino acids. This CDR3 is CASSKKGDRPTDYGYTF. For the CDR3, the DNA is TGTGCCAGCAGCAAAAAGGGGGACCGCCCGACGGACTATGGCTACACCTTC.

The V and J genes are TRBV7-3 and TRBJ2-2, with TRBD1 identical over 8 bases. This CDR3 contains 14 residues. Trimming cost V 0 bases and J 7 bases; bases outside gene matches: 1. The germline CDR1 and CDR2 sequences are SGHTA and FQGTGA. CDR3 in DNA: TGTGCCAGCAGCTTAACGACAGGGGTCGGGGAGCTGTTTTTT. The encoded protein is CASSLTTGVGELFF.

The chain uses TRBV9 and TRBJ1-1; D gene unclear. This CDR3 region has 15 residues. V lost 4 bases, J lost 0 bases, and 13 bases lay in between. Per the germline V gene, CDR1 is SGDLS and CDR2 is YYNGEE. In nucleotides, the CDR3 is TGTGCCAGCAGCCAACGGGGAGTAGTGAACACTGAAGCTTTCTTT. It is translated as CASSQRGVVNTEAFF.

This clone appeared once. This chain connects TRBV30 to TRBJ2-7; D ambiguous. Trimming pared 1 base from V and 2 bases from J, leaving 6 bases between. The CDR3 spans 12 residues. Germline loops: CDR1 GTSNPN, CDR2 SVGIG (reference sequence). The CDR3 loop reads CAWSAVAYEQYF. The CDR3 DNA follows: TGTGCCTGGAGTGCAGTTGCCTACGAGCAGTACTTC. The full variable domain, in which reference TRBV30 and TRBJ2-7 provide the parts outside the CDR3, is SQTIHQWPATLVQPVGSPLSLECTVEGTSNPNLYWYRQAAGRGLQLLFYSVGIGQISSEVPQNLSASRPQDRQFILSSKKLLLSDSGFYLCAWSAVAYEQYFGPGTRLTVT.

This chain uses TRBV28 with TRBJ1-4; no clear D gene. The CDR3 length is 16 residues. Trimming stripped 1 base from V and 0 bases from J, with 9 bases between. The germline gives CDR1 MDHEN, CDR2 SYDVKM. This CDR3 reads CASSLYLTATNEKLFF. As DNA, the CDR3 is TGTGCCAGCAGTTTATACCTTACTGCAACTAATGAAAAACTGTTTTTT.

This clone was found a few times. The chain has TRBV4-3 and TRBJ1-2, with a tentative D call TRBD1 (5 bases). From germline, CDR1 is LGHNA and CDR2 YSLEER. V dropped 1 base and J dropped 2 bases, with 14 bases sitting between them. CDR3 length: 16 residues. CDR3 bases: TGCGCCAGCAGCCAAGCTGGGGCGGGGATGAACTATGGCTACACCTTC. Its translation is CASSQAGAGMNYGYTF.

This clone was counted once. The V and J genes are TRBV16 and TRBJ1-5; TRBD1 is a possible D gene (5 bases). This CDR3 comprises 15 residues. Germline CDR1 is KGHSY and CDR2 is FQNENV. With 2 bases removed from V and 7 bases from J, the gap between germline ends came to 15 bases. CDR3 bases: TGTGCCAGCAGCCAAATTGGTAGGGGATACCAGCCCCAGCATTTT. It yields the protein CASSQIGRGYQPQHF.

This chain connects TRBV9 to TRBJ1-3; 7 bases are a match to TRBD1. CDR1 SGDLS and CDR2 YYNGEE come from the germline V gene. The junction had 10 bases not matched to a gene; V was cut back by 3 bases and J by 7 bases. The CDR3 is 15 residues long. CDR3 loop: CASSARQGSSNTIYF. CDR3 DNA sequence: TGTGCCAGCAGCGCCCGACAGGGTAGCTCGAACACCATATATTTT.